What follows describes a single TCR beta chain. These data belong to a study of CD8+ T cells in alopecia areata. Trimming pared 6 bases from V and 9 bases from J, leaving 18 bases between. Per the germline V gene, CDR1 is SEHNR and CDR2 is FQNEAQ (reference sequence). This CDR3 is built from 14 residues. cDNA prepared by RNA extraction and subsequent reverse transcription served as the template for sequencing. The method was immunoSEQ multiplex PCR; TCRdb's version includes in-frame clones alone and lacks a portion of them. The sample carries roughly 250,000 clones, roughly two thirds recorded once. Here the sequenced sample was CD4+ T cells sorted from blood, taken at week 0. The clonotype was recovered from a human donor with alopecia areata. The J gene is TRBJ1-5, the V gene TRBV7-9; possibly TRBD1 for D (5 bases). This CDR3 is CASSRGTSPRPQHF. CDR3 coding DNA: TGTGCCAGCAGTCGAGGGACGTCGCCTCGGCCCCAGCATTTT.